This T cell receptor beta chain emerged from a study of T cell responses to AZD1222 COVID-19 vaccine. Broader study findings: Most donors were white British, females outnumbered males, and clonal diversity was possibly underestimated.

The protocol was immunoSEQ multiplex PCR, while the TCRdb copy is restricted to in-frame clones and leaves out a portion. The profile shows around 100,000 clones, roughly 89% of them singletons. Germline CDR1 is SEHNR and CDR2 is FQNEAQ (reference sequence). Trimming took 5 bases from V and 4 from J, leaving 17 bases between them. CDR3 length: 16 residues. As regards this clone: No antigen is known for it.

Sample: peripheral blood, taken on day 0 of AZD1222 vaccination. This chain connects TRBV7-9 to TRBJ1-4; D is unresolved. This receptor was identified in an adult in good health. The CDR3 region is CASSPVIGINNEKLFF. The CDR3 DNA follows: TGTGCCAGCAGCCCCGTAATCGGTATCAATAATGAAAAACTGTTTTTT.